This entry is about one T cell receptor beta chain. Per the germline V gene, CDR1 is SEHNR and CDR2 is FQNEAQ (reference sequence). This CDR3 is 16 amino acids long. Trimming left V 5 bases short and J 3 bases short, with 17 bases between. Amplification targeted TCR beta CDR3 regions from RNA transcripts. TCR CDR3 underwent first-round RT-PCR with the HTBI primer set. TCRdb reprocessed the multiplex PCR reads with MiXCR, giving one entry per CDR3 protein. The sample carries some 770,000 distinct CDR3 sequences, less than 20% recorded once. The sample is drawn from a study of T cells in Graves' hyperthyroidism and ophthalmopathy. Looking at the study overall: Peripheral blood samples were taken at initial diagnosis, prior to any treatment.

The rearrangement links TRBV7-9 to TRBJ1-5, with a weak D call TRBD1 (5 bases). The sequencing input was blood. The clonotype was recovered from a man aged 18 to 35 with Graves' hyperthyroidism. This CDR3 reads CASSQEMGQNNQPQHF. The CDR3 DNA reads TGTGCCAGCAGCCAAGAAATGGGGCAGAACAATCAGCCCCAGCATTTT.